Below are 21 T cell receptor beta chains sequenced from a single sample in a study of chemoradiotherapy in HPV16-positive cancers. TCRdb's copy holds only in-frame clones and misses some; the assay was immunoSEQ multiplex PCR. The sample carries just over 15,000 clones, over 70% recorded once. Sampling was done from a patient who underwent chemoradiotherapy. These receptors all stem from a human donor with HPV-associated anogenital cancer.

V is TRBV2 and J is TRBJ2-3; no definite D call. CDR3 length: 11 residues. CDR1 and CDR2 from the germline V gene are SNHLY and FYNNEI. V dropped 7 bases and J dropped 2 bases, with 4 bases sitting between them. As DNA, the CDR3 is TGTGCCAGCACATTCACAGATACGCAGTATTTT. Its protein product is CASTFTDTQYF.

The gene calls are TRBV6-6 and TRBJ1-1; the D gene is possibly TRBD1 (5 bases). CDR1 is MNHNY, CDR2 SVGAGI, per germline (reference sequence). CDR3 length: 14 amino acids. Deletions cut 2 bases from V and 5 bases from J, with 12 bases between. The CDR3 DNA is TGTGCCAGCAGTTACGCCGGTTGGGGGACTGAAGCTTTCTTT. This gives the protein CASSYAGWGTEAFF.

The chain couples TRBV7-9 to TRBJ2-1; no clear D. The V gene's germline CDR1 is SEHNR and CDR2 FQNEAQ (reference sequence). V was pared by 3 bases and J by 9 bases, with 12 bases between. The CDR3 extends over 13 amino acids. The DNA for the CDR3 is TGTGCCAGCAGCTTCCCTGAACGCGGTGAGCAGTTCTTC. Translating it yields CASSFPERGEQFF.

This clone was counted a few times. The V call is TRBV27, the J call TRBJ2-6; 9 nucleotides line up with TRBD1. Trimming cost V 3 bases and J 4 bases; bases outside gene matches: 4. CDR3 length: 16 amino acids. Per the germline V gene, CDR1 is MNHEY and CDR2 is SMNVEV (reference sequence). CDR3 sequence reads: CASSFGTGRGANVLTF. The CDR3 DNA sequence: TGTGCCAGCAGTTTCGGGACAGGGCGAGGGGCCAACGTCCTGACTTTC.

In its sample, this clone was seen once. V is TRBV2 and J is TRBJ1-4, with D possibly matching TRBD1 (5 bases). This CDR3 has 13 amino acids. From germline, CDR1 is SNHLY and CDR2 FYNNEI. The V end lost 3 bases, the J end lost 8 bases, and 10 bases lay between the germline ends. The CDR3 bases are TGTGCCAGCAGTGATGGGGCAGGGGAAAAACTGTTTTTT. Protein sequence: CASSDGAGEKLFF.

The rearrangement links TRBV4-1 to TRBJ1-2; 9 bases line up with TRBD1. The germline gives CDR1 MGHRA, CDR2 YSYEKL. The length of the CDR3 is 18 residues. The junction had 17 bases not matched to a gene; V was cut back by 4 bases and J by 5 bases. The CDR3 region is CASSPLMGDRDRDYGYTF. The CDR3 DNA follows: TGCGCCAGCAGCCCCTTGATGGGAGACCGGGACAGGGATTATGGCTACACCTTC.

With regard to this clone: A junction end diverges from the germline sequence, so it may reflect a read error. This chain joins TRBV7-9 and TRBJ2-7, with TRBD2 matching over 8 bases. The germline V gene encodes CDR1 SEHNR and CDR2 FQNEAQ (reference sequence). This CDR3 has 12 residues. CDR3 nucleotides: TGTGCCAGCAGCTCACGAGGTAGCGGGGCCCTCTTC. This encodes CASSSRGSGALF.

The rearrangement links TRBV5-1 to TRBJ2-7; the D gene is possibly TRBD2 (6 bases). This CDR3 has 11 residues. Germline CDR1 reads SGHRS; CDR2 reads YFSETQ. Trimming took 7 bases from V and 5 from J, leaving 10 bases between them. Here the CDR3 reads CASRWRDEQYF. The CDR3 nucleotides read TGCGCCAGCCGATGGAGGGACGAGCAGTACTTC.

This chain uses TRBV19 with TRBJ1-2; possible D gene TRBD1, 5 bases. Between the trimmed V and J ends, which lost 3 bases and 5 bases, there was a span of 16 bases. CDR3 size: 15 residues. Germline V gives CDR1 LNHDA, CDR2 SQIVND (reference sequence). This CDR3 is CASSISGAQVYGYTF. CDR3 DNA: TGTGCCAGTAGTATTTCCGGGGCGCAGGTTTATGGCTACACCTTC.

The chain has TRBV9 and TRBJ2-1; TRBD2 is a possible D gene (6 bases). This CDR3 is built from 14 residues. Germline CDR1 is SGDLS and CDR2 is YYNGEE. The germline V and J ends were trimmed by 4 bases and 1 base, with 9 bases remaining between them. CDR3 in amino acids: CASSPSGSYNEQFF. The CDR3 DNA reads as TGTGCCAGCAGCCCGAGCGGGTCCTACAATGAGCAGTTCTTC.

The rearrangement uses TRBV10-3 and TRBJ1-2; D is undetermined. V lost 3 bases and J 8 bases, leaving 16 bases between the germline ends. From germline, CDR1 is ENHRY and CDR2 SYGVKD. There are 14 residues in the CDR3. The CDR3 nucleotides are TGTGCCATCAGTGAAGGATCTTTGACGGGAGGCTACACCTTC. Amino acids: CAISEGSLTGGYTF.

This clone was detected once. V and J are TRBV29-1 and TRBJ1-3; maybe TRBD1 (5 bases). The CDR3 runs 13 residues. Germline V gene lookup returns CDR1 SQVTM and CDR2 ANQGSEA. The V end lost 7 bases, the J end lost 3 bases, and 13 bases lay between the germline ends. CDR3 DNA: TGCAGCGCCTCCTGGGGGTATGGAAACACCATATATTTT. Its protein is CSASWGYGNTIYF.

This chain links TRBV7-2 with TRBJ1-1, with D possibly being TRBD1 (6 bases). Between the trimmed V and J ends, which lost 6 bases and 7 bases, there was a span of 9 bases. Per the germline V gene, CDR1 is SGHTA and CDR2 is FQGNSA. This CDR3 has 11 residues. Here the CDR3 reads CASRGGVEAFF. The CDR3 DNA sequence: TGTGCCAGCAGAGGGGGGGTTGAAGCTTTCTTT.

The chain joins TRBV7-9 to TRBJ1-2; 8 bases agree with TRBD1. Per the germline V gene, CDR1 is SEHNR and CDR2 is FQNEAQ (reference sequence). J gave up 5 bases and V 1 base, and 6 bases lay outside the gene matches. CDR3 size: 15 residues. CDR3 sequence: CASSLVRQGNYGYTF. The DNA of the CDR3 is TGTGCCAGCAGCTTAGTAAGACAGGGGAATTATGGCTACACCTTC.

This clone was observed a handful of times. This chain joins TRBV5-1 and TRBJ1-6, with TRBD1 identical over 7 bases. The CDR3 spans 15 residues. Germline V gene lookup returns CDR1 SGHRS and CDR2 YFSETQ. Trimming cost V 4 bases and J 7 bases; bases outside gene matches: 8. The CDR3 spells CASSLRQGENSPLHF. The CDR3 DNA reads TGCGCCAGCAGCCTCCGACAGGGAGAGAATTCACCCCTCCACTTT.

The chain combines TRBV4-1 with TRBJ1-5, with D possibly TRBD1 on 6 matching bases. Germline V lookup: CDR1 MGHRA, CDR2 YSYEKL. V shed 3 bases and J shed 6 bases, with 15 bases lying between them. The CDR3 is 15 amino acids. The DNA for the CDR3 is TGCGCCAGCAGCCATCTAGGGGGTTTGGGTCAGCCCCAGCATTTT. Translating gives CASSHLGGLGQPQHF.

The V gene is TRBV27, the J gene TRBJ1-2, with D unclear. CDR3 size: 13 residues. CDR1 is MNHEY and CDR2 is SMNVEV in the germline V gene (reference sequence). V was cut by 3 bases and J by 7 bases, with 12 bases left in between. The chain's CDR3 is CASSLTVNIGYTF. CDR3 DNA: TGTGCCAGCAGTTTGACCGTAAACATTGGCTACACCTTC.

This rearrangement joins TRBV5-1 to TRBJ1-6, with 9 bases identical to TRBD1. CDR3 length: 17 amino acids. The V and J ends lost 2 bases and 7 bases, in that order; junction bases with no gene match: 10. Germline V gene lookup returns CDR1 SGHRS and CDR2 YFSETQ. The CDR3 sequence is CASSLMSWDRANSPLHF. In DNA form, the CDR3 reads TGCGCCAGCAGCTTAATGAGTTGGGACAGGGCGAATTCACCCCTCCACTTT. The complete variable domain, with remaining parts taken from reference TRBV5-1 and TRBJ1-6, reads KAGVTQTPRYLIKTRGQQVTLSCSPISGHRSVSWYQQTPGQGLQFLFEYFSETQRNKGNFPGRFSGRQFSNSRSEMNVSTLELGDSALYLCASSLMSWDRANSPLHFGNGTRLTVT.

This clone was counted a few times. V is TRBV18 and J is TRBJ1-1; TRBD1 might be the D (6 bases). This CDR3 region has 16 residues. V was pared by 0 bases and J by 7 bases, with 18 bases between. CDR1 is KGHSH, CDR2 LQKENI, per germline. This chain's CDR3 is CASSPPRGIRGVEAFF. CDR3 nucleotide sequence: TGTGCCAGCTCACCACCTCGGGGTATAAGGGGGGTTGAAGCTTTCTTT. Full variable domain (outside the CDR3, taken from reference TRBV18 and TRBJ1-1): NAGVMQNPRHLVRRRGQEARLRCSPMKGHSHVYWYRQLPEEGLKFMVYLQKENIIDESGMPKERFSAEFPKEGPSILRIQQVVRGDSAAYFCASSPPRGIRGVEAFFGQGTRLTVV.

The chain uses TRBV2 and TRBJ1-5; D unresolved. In germline, CDR1 is SNHLY, CDR2 FYNNEI. Deletions cut 2 bases from V and 0 bases from J, with 5 bases between. The CDR3 contains 14 residues. The CDR3 spells CASSERVSNQPQHF. In DNA, the CDR3 is TGTGCCAGCAGTGAAAGAGTTAGCAATCAGCCCCAGCATTTT.

The chain couples TRBV7-8 to TRBJ1-2; 8 bases map to TRBD1. Germline CDR1 SGHVS, CDR2 FQNEAQ. V was clipped by 5 bases and J by 1 base; unmatched bases: 6. The CDR3 runs to 15 residues. Here the CDR3 reads CASSARGRDNYGYTF. CDR3 nucleotides: TGTGCCAGCAGCGCCAGGGGGCGAGATAACTATGGCTACACCTTC.